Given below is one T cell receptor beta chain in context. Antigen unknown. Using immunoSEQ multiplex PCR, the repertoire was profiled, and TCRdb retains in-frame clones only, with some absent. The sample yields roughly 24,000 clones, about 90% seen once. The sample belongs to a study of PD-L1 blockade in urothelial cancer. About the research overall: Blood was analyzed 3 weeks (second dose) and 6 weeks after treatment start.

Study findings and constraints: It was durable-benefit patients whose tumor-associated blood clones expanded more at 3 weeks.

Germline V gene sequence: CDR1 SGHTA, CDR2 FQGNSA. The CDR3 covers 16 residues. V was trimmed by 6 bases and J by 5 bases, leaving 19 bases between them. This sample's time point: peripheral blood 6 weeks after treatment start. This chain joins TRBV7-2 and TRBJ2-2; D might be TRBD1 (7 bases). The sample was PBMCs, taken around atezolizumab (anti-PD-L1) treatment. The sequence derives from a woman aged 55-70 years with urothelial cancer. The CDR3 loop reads CASSTPGPGGTGELFF. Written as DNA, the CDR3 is TGTGCCAGCAGTACACCGGGACCAGGGGGGACCGGGGAGCTGTTTTTT.